This T cell receptor (beta chain) was observed in a study of shared clonotypes between healthy human individuals. Study overall: Two women and a few men aged 18 to 49 served as donors. CD8 memory received one plate per donor, CD8 naive two, CD4 memory three and CD4 naive three. Broader study findings: The generation probabilities recorded for non-shared clonotypes fell below those of clonotypes shared by all four donors.

In the case of this clone: Antigen: not known.

The CDR3 covers 13 residues. CDR1 is SNHLY and CDR2 is FYNNEI in the germline V gene. The V end lost 6 bases, the J end lost 1 base, and 9 bases lay between the germline ends. Over several immunoSEQ plates, each subset's genomic DNA was distributed in even portions. Repertoires were generated with immunoSEQ multiplex PCR, while TCRdb's copy carries only in-frame clones and drops some. The sample yields just over 2,000,000 clones, about 95% seen once. Positively selected for CCR7, the CD45RO-negative cells used as naive CD8 cells excluded terminally differentiated effector memory CD45RA+ cells. Sequencing was done on a sample of naive CD8+ T cells sorted from blood. The chain has TRBV2 and TRBJ1-1; D not certain. The sequence derives from a man aged 18 to 29 in good health. Written as DNA, the CDR3 is TGTGCCAGCAGGGGCCCTTGGAACACTGAAGCTTTCTTT. Protein: CASRGPWNTEAFF.